This T cell receptor (beta chain) was recorded in a study of blood T cell repertoires in COVID-19. The wider study: Whether acute or convalescent, the COVID-19 samples came from the United States, Italy and Spain. T cells, B-cell-depleted T cells, or PBMCs supplied cDNA or gDNA.

In the authors' methods: Estimation of nucleated cell counts relied on the amplification of reference gene primers. Method: immunoSEQ multiplex PCR; TCRdb's copy keeps in-frame clones and lacks some. That table furnishes V, J and clone size, whereas the DNA furnished D and trimming. The sample holds roughly 40,000 clones, roughly 88% seen once. The receptor was derived from a human donor in a cohort sampled during active COVID-19. Material for sequencing was peripheral blood.

The CDR3 spells CASSLRQGEDTEAFF. The CDR3 nucleotides are TGCGCCAGCAGCTTACGACAGGGGGAGGACACTGAAGCTTTCTTT. The chain links TRBV5-1 to TRBJ1-1; 9 bases line up with TRBD1. J lost 3 bases, V lost 2 bases, and 5 bases had no gene match. CDR3 length: 15 amino acids. Germline V gives CDR1 SGHRS, CDR2 YFSETQ.